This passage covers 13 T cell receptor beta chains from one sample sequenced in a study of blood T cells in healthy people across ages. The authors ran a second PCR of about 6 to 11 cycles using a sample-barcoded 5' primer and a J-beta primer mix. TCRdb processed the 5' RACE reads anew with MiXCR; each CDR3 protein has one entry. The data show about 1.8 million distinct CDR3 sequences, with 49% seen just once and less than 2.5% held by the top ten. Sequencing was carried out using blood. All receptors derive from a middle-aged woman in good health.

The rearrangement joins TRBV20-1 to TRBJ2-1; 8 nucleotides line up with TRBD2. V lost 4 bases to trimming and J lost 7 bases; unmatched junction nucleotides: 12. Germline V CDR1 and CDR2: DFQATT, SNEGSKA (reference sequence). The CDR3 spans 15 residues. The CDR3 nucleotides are TGCAGTGCTAAATTTCTGGCGGGGGGTCTTAATGAGCAGTTCTTC. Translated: CSAKFLAGGLNEQFF.

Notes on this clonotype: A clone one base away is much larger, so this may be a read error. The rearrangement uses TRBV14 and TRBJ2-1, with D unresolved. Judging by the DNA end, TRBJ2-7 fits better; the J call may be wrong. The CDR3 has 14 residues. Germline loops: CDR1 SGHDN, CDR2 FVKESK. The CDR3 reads CASSQNLGYNEQYF. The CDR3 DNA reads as TGTGCCAGCAGCCAAAACCTAGGTTACAATGAGCAGTACTTC.

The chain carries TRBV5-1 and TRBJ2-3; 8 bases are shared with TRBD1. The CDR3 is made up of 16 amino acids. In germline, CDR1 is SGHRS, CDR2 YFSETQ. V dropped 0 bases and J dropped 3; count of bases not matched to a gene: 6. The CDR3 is CASSLEAGGLTDTQYF. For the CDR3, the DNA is TGCGCCAGCAGCTTGGAGGCAGGGGGCTTGACAGATACGCAGTATTTT.

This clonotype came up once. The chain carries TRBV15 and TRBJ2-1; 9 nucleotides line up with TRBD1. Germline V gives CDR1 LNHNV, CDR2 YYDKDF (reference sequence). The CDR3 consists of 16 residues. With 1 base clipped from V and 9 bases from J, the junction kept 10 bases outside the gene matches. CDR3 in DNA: TGTGCCACCAGCAGAGGAAGGGGACAGGGTTTGAGTGAGCAGTTCTTC. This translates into CATSRGRGQGLSEQFF.

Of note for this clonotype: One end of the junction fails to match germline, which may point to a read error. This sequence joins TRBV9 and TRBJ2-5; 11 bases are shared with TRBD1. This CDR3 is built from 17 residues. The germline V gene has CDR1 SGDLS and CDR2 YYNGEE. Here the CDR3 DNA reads TGTGTCAGCAGCGTAGGAATGAGGGACAGGGGGCAAGAGACCCAGTACTTC. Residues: CVSSVGMRDRGQETQYF.

This CDR3 is CASRKDTANTEAFF. CDR3 nucleotide sequence: TGCGCCAGCAGAAAAGACACCGCGAACACTGAAGCTTTCTTT. This chain joins TRBV5-1 and TRBJ1-1; D gene unclear. There are 14 residues in the CDR3. Trimming left V 5 bases short and J 1 base short, with 12 bases between. Per the germline V gene, CDR1 is SGHRS and CDR2 is YFSETQ.

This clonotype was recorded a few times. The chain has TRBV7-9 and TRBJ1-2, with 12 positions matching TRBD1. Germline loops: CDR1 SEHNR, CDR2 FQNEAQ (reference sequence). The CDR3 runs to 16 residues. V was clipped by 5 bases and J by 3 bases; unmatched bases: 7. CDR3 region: CASSPTGQGAYYGYTF. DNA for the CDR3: TGTGCCAGCAGCCCCACGGGACAGGGGGCCTACTATGGCTACACCTTC.

In DNA, the CDR3 is TGTGCCAGCGCACCAGGGGGATTGGCCACAGATACGCAGTATTTT. As protein: CASAPGGLATDTQYF. V and J are TRBV6-2 or TRBV6-3 and TRBJ2-3; 7 nucleotides match TRBD1. Germline CDR1 reads MNHEY; CDR2 reads SVGEGT. The CDR3 totals 15 residues. V shed 8 bases and J 2 bases; nucleotides not matched to a gene: 10.

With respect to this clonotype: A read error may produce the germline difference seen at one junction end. The CDR3 DNA reads as TGCGCCAGCAGCCAAGATACGGGGCCAGCGCTAAGCACAGCTACGCAGTATTTT. It codes for CASSQDTGPALSTATQYF. V and J are TRBV4-1 and TRBJ2-3, with D perhaps given as TRBD1 or TRBD2 (5 bases each). The germline V gene has CDR1 MGHRA and CDR2 YSYEKL. The CDR3 runs to 18 residues.

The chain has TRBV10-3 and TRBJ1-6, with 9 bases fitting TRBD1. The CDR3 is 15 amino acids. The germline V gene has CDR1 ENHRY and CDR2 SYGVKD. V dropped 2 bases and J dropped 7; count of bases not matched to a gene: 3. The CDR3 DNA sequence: TGTGCCATCAGTGAGGCGACAGGGGGGAATTCACCCCTCCACTTT. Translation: CAISEATGGNSPLHF.

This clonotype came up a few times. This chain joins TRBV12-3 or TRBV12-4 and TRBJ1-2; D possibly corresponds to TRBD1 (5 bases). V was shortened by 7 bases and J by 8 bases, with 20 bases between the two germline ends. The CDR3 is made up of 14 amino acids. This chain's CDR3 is CASTPDGAVFGYTF. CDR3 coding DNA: TGTGCCAGCACCCCGGACGGGGCGGTATTCGGCTACACCTTC.

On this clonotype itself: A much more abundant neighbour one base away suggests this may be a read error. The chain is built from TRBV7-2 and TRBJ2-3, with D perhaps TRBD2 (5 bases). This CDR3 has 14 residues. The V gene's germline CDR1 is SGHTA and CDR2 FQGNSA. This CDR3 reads CASSFRASTDAQYF. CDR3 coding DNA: TGTGCCAGCAGCTTCCGGGCTAGCACAGATGCGCAGTATTTT.

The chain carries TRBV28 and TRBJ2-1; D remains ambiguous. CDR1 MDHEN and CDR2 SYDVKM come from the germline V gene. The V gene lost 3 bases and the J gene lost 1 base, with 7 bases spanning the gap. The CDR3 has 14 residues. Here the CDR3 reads CASSLIVSYNEQFF. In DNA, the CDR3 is TGTGCCAGCAGTTTGATTGTTTCCTACAATGAGCAGTTCTTC.